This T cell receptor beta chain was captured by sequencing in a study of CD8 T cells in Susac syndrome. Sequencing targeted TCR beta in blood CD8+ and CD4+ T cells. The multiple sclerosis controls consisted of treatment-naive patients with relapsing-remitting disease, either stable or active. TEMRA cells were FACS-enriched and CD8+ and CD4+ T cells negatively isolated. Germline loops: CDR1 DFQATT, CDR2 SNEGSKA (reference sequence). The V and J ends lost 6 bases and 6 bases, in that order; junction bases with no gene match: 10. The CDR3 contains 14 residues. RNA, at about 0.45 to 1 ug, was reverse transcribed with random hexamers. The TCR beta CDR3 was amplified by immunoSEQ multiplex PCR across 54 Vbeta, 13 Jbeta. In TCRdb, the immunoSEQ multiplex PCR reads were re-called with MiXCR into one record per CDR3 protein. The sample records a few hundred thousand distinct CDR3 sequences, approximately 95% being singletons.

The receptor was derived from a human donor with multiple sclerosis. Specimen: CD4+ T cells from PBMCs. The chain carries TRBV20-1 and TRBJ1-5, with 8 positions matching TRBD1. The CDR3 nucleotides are TGCAGTGCAGCTCCAGGGGGCGCGGGTCAGCCCCAGCATTTT. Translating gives CSAAPGGAGQPQHF.